Below are 9 T cell receptor beta chains sequenced from a single sample in a study of PD-L1 blockade in urothelial cancer. Time point specified: peripheral blood 6 weeks after treatment start. Produced via immunoSEQ multiplex PCR; TCRdb's table is partial and in-frame only. This repertoire shows about 36,000 clones, more than 80% found once; its top ten account for 10%. The material sequenced was PBMCs, taken around atezolizumab (anti-PD-L1) treatment. These receptors were obtained from a man aged 35 to 55 with urothelial cancer.

The CDR3 DNA reads TGTGCCAGCAGCCAAGATCCCGCCAGGGCCACCGAAAAACTGTTTTTT. Protein sequence: CASSQDPARATEKLFF. The chain combines TRBV14 with TRBJ1-4; D may be TRBD1 (5 bases). The CDR3 runs 16 residues. V lost 0 bases, J lost 8 bases, and 16 bases lay in between. Germline CDR1 reads SGHDN; CDR2 reads FVKESK.

This clone was observed a handful of times. This sequence joins TRBV7-2 and TRBJ1-2; no definite D call. This CDR3 is built from 12 residues. CDR1 and CDR2 (germline): SGHTA, FQGNSA. Trimming took off 8 bases at V and 6 bases at J, with 13 bases between the two ends. The CDR3 bases are TGTGCCAGCCGTGGGCAGTTTGATGGCTACACCTTC. As protein: CASRGQFDGYTF.

V is TRBV9 and J is TRBJ2-2; D might be TRBD1 (6 bases). The CDR3 totals 17 residues. Germline V gene lookup returns CDR1 SGDLS and CDR2 YYNGEE. Between the trimmed V and J ends, which lost 4 bases and 2 bases, there was a span of 18 bases. The CDR3 coding sequence is TGTGCCAGCAGCTTGAGAATCGGGACACGTAACACCGGGGAGCTGTTTTTT. It yields the protein CASSLRIGTRNTGELFF. The full variable domain, rest sourced from reference TRBV9 and TRBJ2-2, is DSGVTQTPKHLITATGQRVTLRCSPRSGDLSVYWYQQSLDQGLQFLIQYYNGEERAKGNILERFSAQQFPDLHSELNLSSLELGDSALYFCASSLRIGTRNTGELFFGEGSRLTVL.

This clone was seen just once. This chain connects TRBV7-9 to TRBJ2-2; TRBD1 matches 11 bases. CDR1 and CDR2 from the germline V gene are SEHNR and FQNEAQ (reference sequence). The length of the CDR3 is 16 residues. Unmatched junction bases numbered 12, after V lost 11 bases and J lost 4 bases. CDR3 amino acids: CALKRGTGGGTGELFF. The CDR3 DNA is TGTGCCTTGAAGAGGGGGACAGGGGGTGGCACCGGGGAGCTGTTTTTT.

The chain recombines TRBV12-5 with TRBJ2-3; 9 nucleotides agree with TRBD2. Germline CDR1 is LGHNT and CDR2 is FRNRAP. Trimming took 3 bases from V and 5 from J; bases not matched to a gene: 15. CDR3 length: 18 amino acids. The CDR3 spells CASGFRGREKEAEDTQYF. The CDR3 bases are TGTGCTAGTGGTTTCCGCGGGAGGGAAAAGGAGGCGGAAGATACGCAGTATTTT. The entire variable domain, with the rest obtained from reference TRBV12-5 and TRBJ2-3, is as follows: DARVTQTPRHKVTEMGQEVTMRCQPILGHNTVFWYRQTMMQGLELLAYFRNRAPLDDSGMPKDRFSAEMPDATLATLKIQPSEPRDSAVYFCASGFRGREKEAEDTQYFGPGTRLTVL.

CDR3 DNA sequence: TGTGCCAGCTCACCGGGGGGAAATGAGCAGTTCTTC. Protein sequence: CASSPGGNEQFF. V and J are TRBV18 and TRBJ2-1, with D possibly being TRBD2 (6 bases). Germline lookup yields CDR1 KGHSH and CDR2 LQKENI. The CDR3 sequence is 12 residues long. V gave up 3 bases and J gave up 7 bases, with 7 bases separating them.

This chain connects TRBV11-2 to TRBJ1-1; the match to TRBD1 covers 7 bases. Germline-derived CDR1 and CDR2 are SGHAT and FQNNGV. This CDR3 contains 15 residues. V shed 6 bases and J 2 bases; nucleotides not matched to a gene: 9. The CDR3 sequence is CASRSRTGDNTEAFF. Here the CDR3 DNA reads TGTGCCAGCAGATCTCGCACAGGGGATAACACTGAAGCTTTCTTT.

V and J are TRBV28 and TRBJ2-3; D may be TRBD2 (6 bases). The germline V and J ends were trimmed by 2 bases and 6 bases, with 12 bases remaining between them. CDR1 is MDHEN and CDR2 is SYDVKM in the germline V gene. The CDR3 contains 14 residues. In DNA form, the CDR3 reads TGTGCCAGCAGTTTACGGGGGAGTAGGGATACGCAGTATTTT. Translation: CASSLRGSRDTQYF. Supplemented by reference TRBV28 and TRBJ2-3, the full variable domain reads DVKVTQSSRYLVKRTGEKVFLECVQDMDHENMFWYRQDPGLGLRLIYFSYDVKMKEKGDIPEGYSVSREKKERFSLILESASTNQTSMYLCASSLRGSRDTQYFGPGTRLTVL.

This chain links TRBV30 with TRBJ1-3; D not resolved. Trimming took off 0 bases at V and 0 bases at J, with 12 bases between the two ends. This CDR3 has 16 residues. Looked up from germline, CDR1 is GTSNPN and CDR2 is SVGIG (reference sequence). Here the CDR3 DNA reads TGTGCCTGGAGTGTAACCCCCTCTAGCTCTGGAAACACCATATATTTT. Residues: CAWSVTPSSSGNTIYF. The whole variable domain, remainder taken from reference TRBV30 and TRBJ1-3, is SQTIHQWPATLVQPVGSPLSLECTVEGTSNPNLYWYRQAAGRGLQLLFYSVGIGQISSEVPQNLSASRPQDRQFILSSKKLLLSDSGFYLCAWSVTPSSSGNTIYFGEGSWLTVV.